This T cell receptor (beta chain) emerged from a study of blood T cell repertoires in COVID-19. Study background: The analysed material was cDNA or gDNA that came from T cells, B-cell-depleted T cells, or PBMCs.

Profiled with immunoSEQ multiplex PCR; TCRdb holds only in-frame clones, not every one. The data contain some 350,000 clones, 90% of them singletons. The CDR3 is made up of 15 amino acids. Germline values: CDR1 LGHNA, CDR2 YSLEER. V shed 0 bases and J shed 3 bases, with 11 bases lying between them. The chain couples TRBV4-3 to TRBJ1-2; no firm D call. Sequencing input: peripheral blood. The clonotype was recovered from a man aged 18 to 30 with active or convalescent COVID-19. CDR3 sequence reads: CASSQDAGYDYGYTF. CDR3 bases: TGCGCCAGCAGCCAAGATGCGGGGTATGACTATGGCTACACCTTC.